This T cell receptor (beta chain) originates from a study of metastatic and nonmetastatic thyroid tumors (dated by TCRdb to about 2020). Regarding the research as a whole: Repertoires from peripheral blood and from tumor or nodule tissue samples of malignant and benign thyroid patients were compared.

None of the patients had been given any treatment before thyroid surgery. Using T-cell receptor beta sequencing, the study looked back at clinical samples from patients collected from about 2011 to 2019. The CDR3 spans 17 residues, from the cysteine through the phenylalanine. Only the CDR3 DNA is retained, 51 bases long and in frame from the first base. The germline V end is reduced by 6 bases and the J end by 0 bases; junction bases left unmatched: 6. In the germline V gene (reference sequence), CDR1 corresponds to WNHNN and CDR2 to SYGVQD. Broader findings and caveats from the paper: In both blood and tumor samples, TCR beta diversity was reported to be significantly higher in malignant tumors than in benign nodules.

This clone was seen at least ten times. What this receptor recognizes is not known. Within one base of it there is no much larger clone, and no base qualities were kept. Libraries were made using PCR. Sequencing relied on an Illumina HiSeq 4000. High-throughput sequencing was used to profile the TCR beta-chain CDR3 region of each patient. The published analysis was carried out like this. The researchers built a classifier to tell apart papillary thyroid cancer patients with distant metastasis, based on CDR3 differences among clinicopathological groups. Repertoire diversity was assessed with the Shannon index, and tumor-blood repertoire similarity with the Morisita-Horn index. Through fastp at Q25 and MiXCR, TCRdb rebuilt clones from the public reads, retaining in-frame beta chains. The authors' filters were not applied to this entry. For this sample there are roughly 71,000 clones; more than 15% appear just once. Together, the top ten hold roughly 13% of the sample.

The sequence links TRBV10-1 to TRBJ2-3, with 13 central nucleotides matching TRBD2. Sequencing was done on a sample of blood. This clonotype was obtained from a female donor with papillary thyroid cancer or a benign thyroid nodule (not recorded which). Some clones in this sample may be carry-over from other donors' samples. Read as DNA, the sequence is TGCGCCAGCAGGGGGGGGACTAGCGGGGCTAGCACAGATACGCAGTATTTT. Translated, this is CASRGGTSGASTDTQYF.